This TCR beta chain emerged from a study of blood T cells in healthy people across ages. General study results and limits: Diversity of TCR beta correlated strongly with naive T cell percentage.

Using a J-beta primer mix together with a sample-barcoded 5' primer, a second PCR was run for roughly 7 to 12 cycles. TCRdb recomputed calls from the 5' RACE reads with MiXCR, one row per CDR3 protein. Among more than 800,000 distinct CDR3 sequences listed, 25% to 35% were seen once. The V end was cut by 8 bases, the J end by 1 base, with 14 bases between. The germline V gene has CDR1 ENHRY and CDR2 SYGVKD. The CDR3 has 14 amino acids. This clonotype was counted many times. Its antigen remains unknown. The source of this sequence is a woman aged 80 or over in good health. Sequencing used blood. The chain links TRBV10-3 to TRBJ2-5, with D perhaps given as TRBD1 or TRBD2 (7 bases each). CDR3 loop: CAIWAGGAQETQYF. The CDR3 DNA follows: TGTGCCATCTGGGCAGGGGGGGCCCAAGAGACCCAGTACTTC.